This T cell receptor beta chain was retrieved from a study of cytomegalovirus exposure and HLA in healthy donors. A word on this clone: Its antigen is currently unknown.

This CDR3 has 16 residues. CDR1 and CDR2 from the germline V gene are SGHTS and YDEGEE. The V and J ends lost 2 bases and 0 bases respectively, with 12 bases between them. General study results and limits: Presence/absence analyses assumed roughly uniform sequencing depth across donors, which may not hold. DRB1 showed the most TCR associations and HLA-C the fewest in a later analysis, as rates varied by HLA locus.

The PCR used 60 Vbeta and 13 Jbeta primers. Sequencing was performed with immunoSEQ multiplex PCR; in TCRdb, only in-frame clones are kept and a portion is missing. The table shows under 250,000 clones, with roughly 88% occurring only once. The TCR comes from a boy younger than 10 in good health and CMV-seronegative. This chain uses TRBV5-8 with TRBJ1-3, with a weak D call TRBD1 (5 bases). Sequenced input: PBMCs. This CDR3 reads CASSLDSPYSGNTIYF. CDR3 bases: TGTGCCAGCAGCTTAGACAGTCCTTACTCTGGAAACACCATATATTTT.